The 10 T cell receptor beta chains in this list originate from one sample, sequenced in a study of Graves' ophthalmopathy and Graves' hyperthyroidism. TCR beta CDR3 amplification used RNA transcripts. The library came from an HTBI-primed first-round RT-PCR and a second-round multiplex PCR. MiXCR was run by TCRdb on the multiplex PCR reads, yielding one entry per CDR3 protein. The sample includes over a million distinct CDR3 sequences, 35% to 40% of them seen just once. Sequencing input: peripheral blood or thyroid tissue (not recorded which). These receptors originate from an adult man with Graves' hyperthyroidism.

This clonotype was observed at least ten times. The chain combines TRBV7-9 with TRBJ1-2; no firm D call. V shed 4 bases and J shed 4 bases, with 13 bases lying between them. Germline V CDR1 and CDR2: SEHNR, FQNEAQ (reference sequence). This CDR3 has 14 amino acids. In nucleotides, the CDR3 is TGTGCCAGCAGCTCCTCTGGCCGATCCTATGGCTACACCTTC. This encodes CASSSSGRSYGYTF.

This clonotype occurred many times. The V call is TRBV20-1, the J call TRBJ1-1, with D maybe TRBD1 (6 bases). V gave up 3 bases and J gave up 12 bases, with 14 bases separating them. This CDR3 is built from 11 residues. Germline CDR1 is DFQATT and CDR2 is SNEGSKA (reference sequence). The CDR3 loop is CSASRWDMPFF. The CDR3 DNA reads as TGCAGTGCTAGTCGGTGGGACATGCCTTTCTTT.

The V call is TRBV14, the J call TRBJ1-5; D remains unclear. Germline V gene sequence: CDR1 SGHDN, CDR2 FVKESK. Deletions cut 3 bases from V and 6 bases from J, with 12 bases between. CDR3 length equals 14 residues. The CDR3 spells CASSHWGAGQPQHF. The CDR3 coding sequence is TGTGCCAGCAGCCATTGGGGAGCCGGTCAGCCCCAGCATTTT.

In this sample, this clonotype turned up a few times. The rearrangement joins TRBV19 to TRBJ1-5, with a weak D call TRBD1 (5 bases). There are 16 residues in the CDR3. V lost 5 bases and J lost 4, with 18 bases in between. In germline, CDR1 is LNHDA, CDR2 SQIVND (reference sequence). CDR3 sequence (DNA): TGTGCCAGTAGTTACCCCCGGCAGGGCGCTAATCAGCCCCAGCATTTT. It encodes CASSYPRQGANQPQHF.

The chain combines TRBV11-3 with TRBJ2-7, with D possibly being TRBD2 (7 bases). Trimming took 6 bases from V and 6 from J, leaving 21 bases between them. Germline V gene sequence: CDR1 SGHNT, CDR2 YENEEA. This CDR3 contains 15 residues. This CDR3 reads CASSRNLGGGREQYF. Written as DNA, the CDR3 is TGTGCCAGCAGTCGAAACCTCGGCGGGGGCCGCGAGCAGTACTTC.

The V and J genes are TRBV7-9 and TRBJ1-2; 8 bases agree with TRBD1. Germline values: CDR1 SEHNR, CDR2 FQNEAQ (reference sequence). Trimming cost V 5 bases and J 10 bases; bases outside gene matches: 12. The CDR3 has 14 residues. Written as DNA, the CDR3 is TGTGCCAGCAGCCGAATTGCGCAGGGGGCTTACTACACCTTC. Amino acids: CASSRIAQGAYYTF.

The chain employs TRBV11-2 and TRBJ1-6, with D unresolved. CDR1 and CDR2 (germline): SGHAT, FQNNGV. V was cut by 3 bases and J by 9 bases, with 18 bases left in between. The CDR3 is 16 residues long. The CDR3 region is CASSFLPNPGLSPLHF. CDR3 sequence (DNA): TGTGCCAGCAGCTTTCTACCGAACCCTGGGCTTTCACCCCTCCACTTT.

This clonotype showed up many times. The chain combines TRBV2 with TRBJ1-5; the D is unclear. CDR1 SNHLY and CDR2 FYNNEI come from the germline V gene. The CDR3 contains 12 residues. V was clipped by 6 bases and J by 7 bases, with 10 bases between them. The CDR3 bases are TGTGCCAGCAGGTCCGCTTCCCAGCCCCAGCATTTT. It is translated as CASRSASQPQHF.

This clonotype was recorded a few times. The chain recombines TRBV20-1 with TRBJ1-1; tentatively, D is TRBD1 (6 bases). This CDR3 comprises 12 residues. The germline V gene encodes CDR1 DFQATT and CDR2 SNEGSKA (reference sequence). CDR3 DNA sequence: TGCAACCCGGGGGCACCTCACACTGAAGCTTTCTTT. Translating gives CNPGAPHTEAFF.

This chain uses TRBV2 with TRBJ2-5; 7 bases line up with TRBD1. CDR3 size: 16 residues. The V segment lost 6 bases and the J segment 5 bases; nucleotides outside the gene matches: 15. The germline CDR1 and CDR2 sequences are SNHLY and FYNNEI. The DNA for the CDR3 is TGTGCCAGCAGCCCTGGGTCCCCGGGACAGAAGGAGACCCAGTACTTC. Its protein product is CASSPGSPGQKETQYF.